Sequencing of this T cell receptor (beta chain) was carried out in a study of OX40 agonist ivuxolimab in advanced cancers. General study results and limits: Certain nonresponders likewise exhibited a low normalized T-cell clonal expansion. The study found among the lowest clonal expansion in partial responders at 0.1-3.0 mg/kg. Averaging showed that CD8+ T cells had more expanded clones than CD4+ did.

Only in-frame clones appear in the TCRdb table, and some are missing; sequencing was by immunoSEQ multiplex PCR. The table has roughly 11,000 clones, about 81% seen once. As to this clone: Its cognate antigen is unknown.

CDR3 length equals 11 residues. Trimming took 1 base from V and 1 from J, leaving 1 base between them. Germline CDR1 and CDR2: SQVTM and ANQGSEA. The material sequenced was CD4+ or CD8+ T cells sorted from blood, taken in a trial of the OX40 agonist ivuxolimab. This sequence originates from an adult with an advanced solid tumor such as melanoma, head and neck, liver or kidney cancer. The rearrangement uses TRBV29-1 and TRBJ1-1; D unclear. Here the CDR3 DNA reads TGCAGCGTTGAAGGGAACACTGAAGCTTTCTTT. It codes for CSVEGNTEAFF.